These T cell receptor beta chains were read from a single sample in a study of blood T cell repertoires in COVID-19. Repertoires were generated with immunoSEQ multiplex PCR, while TCRdb's copy carries only in-frame clones and drops some. The sample shows under 350,000 clones, 80% to 90% of them seen only once. Sequenced: PBMCs or T cells enriched from blood (not recorded which). The receptor source for this set is a woman aged 40 to 55 with acute COVID-19. Each CDR3 is given with its conserved first and last residue. D genes are given only for firm matches. Rows give clone size only sometimes, using once, few, many, or a class for an expanded clone.

TRBV4-3	TRBJ2-7	-	-	TGCGCCAGCAGCCAAGAGGATACAGGTTCAGCCGAGCAGTACTTC	CASSQEDTGSAEQYF
TRBV5-1	TRBJ2-1	TRBD1	-	TGCGCCAGCAGCTTGGCCGACAGGGAAAACAATGAGCAGTTCTTC	CASSLADRENNEQFF
TRBV4-3	TRBJ1-2	TRBD1	-	TGCGCCAGCAGCCAAGAACCAGGGACAGGAGTATATGGCTACACCTTC	CASSQEPGTGVYGYTF
TRBV13	TRBJ2-1	TRBD2	once	TGTGCCAGCAGCTTAGCTAGCGGGGGGGCCAGAAATGAGCAGTTCTTC	CASSLASGGARNEQFF
TRBV28	TRBJ2-1	TRBD1	-	TGTGCCAGCAGCACACCCGGGACAGGGGCCTACAATGAGCAGTTCTTC	CASSTPGTGAYNEQFF
TRBV27	TRBJ2-3	-	-	TGTGCCACCAGGGTACCGAGGGGGGGGGCATCAGATACGCAGTATTTT	CATRVPRGGASDTQYF
TRBV5-4	TRBJ1-1	-	-	TGTGCCAGCAGCATAAACAGAGACACTGAAGCTTTCTTT	CASSINRDTEAFF
TRBV2	TRBJ2-1	-	-	TGTGCCAGCGTACAGGGTGTTGGTAATGAGCAGTTCTTC	CASVQGVGNEQFF
TRBV12-5	TRBJ1-1	-	-	TGTGCTAGTGGTCCCGGGGACACTGAAGCTTTCTTT	CASGPGDTEAFF
TRBV5-1	TRBJ1-4	TRBD1	-	TGCGCCAGCAGCAGGGACAGTCTTAATGAAAAACTGTTTTTT	CASSRDSLNEKLFF
TRBV5-1	TRBJ1-3	TRBD1	-	TGCGCCAGCAGCATGGATGACAGGGTGAACACCATATATTTT	CASSMDDRVNTIYF
TRBV4-3	TRBJ2-5	-	few	TGCGCCAGCAGCCAAGGGTATACAGGGTCGGGAGAGACCCAGTACTTC	CASSQGYTGSGETQYF
TRBV5-6	TRBJ1-2	TRBD1	-	TGTGCCAGCACCAATCAGGGGGTAGCTTCTTATGGCTACACCTTC	CASTNQGVASYGYTF
TRBV18	TRBJ2-1	-	-	TGTGCCAGCTCACCCTTAGCGGCAAATTACAATGAGCAGTTCTTC	CASSPLAANYNEQFF
TRBV27	TRBJ1-1	-	-	TGTGCCACCAACAGTGGGAGGGTGGGGGTCATGAACACTGAAGCTTTCTTT	CATNSGRVGVMNTEAFF
TRBV3-1/TRBV3-2	TRBJ1-2	-	-	TGTGCCAGCAGCCAAGGAGGGAACTATGGCTACACCTTC	CASSQGGNYGYTF
TRBV5-1	TRBJ2-5	-	-	TGCGCCAGCAGCGAACAGGGTATTGGGTTTGAGACCCAGTACTTC	CASSEQGIGFETQYF
TRBV6-5	TRBJ1-2	-	few	TGTGCCAGCAGTTACGGTGCAGGGAGGCCTAGCTATGGCTACACCTTC	CASSYGAGRPSYGYTF
TRBV9	TRBJ1-2	-	-	TGTGCCAGCAGCGGACAACAGGGTTTGTTGGGCTACACCTTC	CASSGQQGLLGYTF
TRBV7-2	TRBJ2-3	-	-	TGTGCCAGCGGACTAAAGACTGGCAGCACAGATACGCAGTATTTT	CASGLKTGSTDTQYF
TRBV6-4	TRBJ1-2	TRBD1	few	TGTGCAAACCCTTGGACAGGGGGGAACACCTTC	CANPWTGGNTF
TRBV11-2	TRBJ2-5	-	-	TGTGCCAGCAGCCCTGGGCCAATCCAAGAGACCCAGTACTTC	CASSPGPIQETQYF
TRBV4-2	TRBJ1-4	-	-	TGTGCCAGCAGCCAAGCAGGAATTGAAAAACTGTTTTTT	CASSQAGIEKLFF